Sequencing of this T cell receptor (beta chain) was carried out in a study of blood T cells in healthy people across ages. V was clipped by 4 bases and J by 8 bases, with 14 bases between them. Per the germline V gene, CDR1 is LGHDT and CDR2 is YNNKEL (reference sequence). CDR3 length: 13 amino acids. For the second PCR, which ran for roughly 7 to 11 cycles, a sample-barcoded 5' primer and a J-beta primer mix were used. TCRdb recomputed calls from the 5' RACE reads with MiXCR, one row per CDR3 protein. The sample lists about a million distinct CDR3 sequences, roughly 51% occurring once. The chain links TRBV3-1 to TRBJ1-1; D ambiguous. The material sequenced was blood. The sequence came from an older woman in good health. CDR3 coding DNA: TGTGCCAGCAGCCGAACAGAGTACGCGGAAGCTTTCTTT. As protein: CASSRTEYAEAFF.